A selection of T cell receptor beta chains follows, all from one sample in a study of blood T cells in healthy people across ages. A single record per CDR3 protein comes from TCRdb applying MiXCR to the 5' RACE reads. This sample has hundreds of thousands of distinct CDR3 sequences, with around 25% found just once. The same data also contributed to another study, on T cells of mothers and their children.

Specimen: blood. These TCRs come from a boy younger than 18 in good health. Both conserved end residues are part of each CDR3. A D gene is named only where the DNA matches it firmly. Only some rows state a clone size, as once, few, many or a class for expanded clones.

V gene	clone size	J gene	D gene	CDR3 DNA	CDR3 protein
TRBV2	few	TRBJ2-7	-	TGTGCCAGGACCCGGGGGGCATCCTACGAGCAGTACTTC	CARTRGASYEQYF
TRBV19	few	TRBJ2-4	TRBD1	TGTGCCTGCCAGGGGGTAGCCAAAAACATTCAGTACTTC	CACQGVAKNIQYF
TRBV6-2/TRBV6-3	few	TRBJ2-5	-	TGTGCCAGCAGAAAATGGGCCCAGAGCCAAGAGACCCAGTACTTC	CASRKWAQSQETQYF
TRBV20-1	-	TRBJ2-1	-	TGCAGTGCTAGAGACCCATGGGTTGGGAGCAATGAGCAGTTCTTC	CSARDPWVGSNEQFF
TRBV7-2	few	TRBJ1-2	TRBD1	TGTGCCAGCAGCCCTGATTTGGAGGGGGCCTATGGCTACACCTTC	CASSPDLEGAYGYTF
TRBV20-1	-	TRBJ1-3	-	TGCAGTGCTACTCGGGCGGGGGCGGAAGGAAACACCATATATTTT	CSATRAGAEGNTIYF
TRBV7-6	-	TRBJ2-2	-	TGTGCCAGCAGCCCTCTCTCCGAAGGACAGACGATCACCGGGGAGCTGTTTTTT	CASSPLSEGQTITGELFF
TRBV11-2	few	TRBJ1-4	TRBD1	TGTGCCAGCAGCTTATGGGACAGATCGGCCTTTGAAAAACTGTTTTTT	CASSLWDRSAFEKLFF
TRBV6-2/TRBV6-3	few	TRBJ2-5	TRBD2	TGTGCCAGCAGTCACGGGCTAGCGGGTGAGGAGACCCAGTACTTC	CASSHGLAGEETQYF
TRBV12-3/TRBV12-4	few	TRBJ2-1	TRBD2	TGTGCCAGCAGTTTACTGGGAGGGCTCTCCTACAATGAGCAGTTCTTC	CASSLLGGLSYNEQFF
TRBV20-1	-	TRBJ2-1	TRBD2	TGCAGTGCTACCTCGGTAGGGACTAGCTACAATGAGCAGTTCTTC	CSATSVGTSYNEQFF
TRBV29-1	-	TRBJ2-3	-	TGCAGCGTCGGGGGCGACGGTGGCACAGATACGCAGTATTTT	CSVGGDGGTDTQYF
TRBV28	-	TRBJ2-7	-	TGTGCCAGCAGTTCCCTACAGGAGCACTCCTACGAGCAGTACTTC	CASSSLQEHSYEQYF
TRBV4-1	-	TRBJ1-2	TRBD1	TGCGCCAGCAGCCAAGGCGGACAGGGCAATTTGTATGGCTACACCTTC	CASSQGGQGNLYGYTF
TRBV12-3/TRBV12-4	-	TRBJ1-2	-	TGTGCCAGCAGCGCGGACGGGGCTGGCTATGGCTACACCTTC	CASSADGAGYGYTF
TRBV2	few	TRBJ2-1	TRBD1	TGTGCCAGCAGCGGGACCGGGACAGGTGGGGATGAGCAGTTCTTC	CASSGTGTGGDEQFF
TRBV7-3	few	TRBJ2-1	-	TGTGCCAGCAGCGTAGTCAGCGGTCACAATGAGCAGTTCTTC	CASSVVSGHNEQFF
TRBV15	-	TRBJ1-1	-	TGTGCCACCGCTGGGAACCTAAACACTGAAGCTTTCTTT	CATAGNLNTEAFF
TRBV5-1	-	TRBJ1-4	TRBD1	TGCGCCAGCGGTCCCGGGACAGGGGCCTGGGATGAAAAACTGTTTTTT	CASGPGTGAWDEKLFF
TRBV9	-	TRBJ2-3	-	TGTGCCAGCAGCGTCTCACCTAGCACAGATACGCAGTATTTT	CASSVSPSTDTQYF
TRBV29-1	few	TRBJ2-2	TRBD2	TGCAGCGTTGCCCTAGCGGGAAAGGCCGGGGAGCTGTTTTTT	CSVALAGKAGELFF
TRBV7-9	few	TRBJ2-5	TRBD1	TGTGCCAGCAGCTTATTGGATGAACAGGGGGTTATCGCAGAGACCCAGTACTTC	CASSLLDEQGVIAETQYF
TRBV29-1	-	TRBJ1-3	-	TGCAGCGTTGGGCGGGGGGAAAACACCATATATTTT	CSVGRGENTIYF
TRBV2	-	TRBJ2-1	-	TGTGCCAGCGGCCCCGGAGGACATAGGCAGTTCTTC	CASGPGGHRQFF
TRBV7-8	-	TRBJ2-5	-	TGTGCCAGCAGCCCCTTTACAGGCTCTCAGGGGTCAGAGACCCAGTACTTC	CASSPFTGSQGSETQYF